This T cell receptor beta chain was found in a study of T cells in tumors after PD-1 blockade. Study-wide background: Patients had no prior checkpoint blockade, systemic immunosuppressants, or anti-cancer therapy within 4 weeks. Some patients also took daily vismodegib 150 mg during anti-PD-1 treatment. The study's findings and limits: Some novel exhausted tumor clones appeared in pre-treatment blood, suggesting peripheral recruitment.

Some clones are missing from TCRdb's copy, which holds only in-frame ones; the method was immunoSEQ multiplex PCR. The table lists 15,000 or so clones, approximately 80% of them singletons. Regarding this clone: Its antigen is undetermined.

Input was about 616 ng to 6,500 ng of genomic DNA from tumor or blood. The CDR3 length is 11 residues. The trim removed 11 bases at V and 15 bases at J, leaving 13 bases unmatched. Germline loops: CDR1 LNHDA, CDR2 SQIVND (reference sequence). The sample was PBMCs, taken after anti-PD-1 treatment. The clonotype comes from a human donor with basal cell carcinoma. The chain links TRBV19 to TRBJ2-4; 7 bases are a match to TRBD1. CDR3 DNA: TGTGCCGGGAAGAAAGGGACAGTATGGTACTTC. Translation gives CAGKKGTVWYF.